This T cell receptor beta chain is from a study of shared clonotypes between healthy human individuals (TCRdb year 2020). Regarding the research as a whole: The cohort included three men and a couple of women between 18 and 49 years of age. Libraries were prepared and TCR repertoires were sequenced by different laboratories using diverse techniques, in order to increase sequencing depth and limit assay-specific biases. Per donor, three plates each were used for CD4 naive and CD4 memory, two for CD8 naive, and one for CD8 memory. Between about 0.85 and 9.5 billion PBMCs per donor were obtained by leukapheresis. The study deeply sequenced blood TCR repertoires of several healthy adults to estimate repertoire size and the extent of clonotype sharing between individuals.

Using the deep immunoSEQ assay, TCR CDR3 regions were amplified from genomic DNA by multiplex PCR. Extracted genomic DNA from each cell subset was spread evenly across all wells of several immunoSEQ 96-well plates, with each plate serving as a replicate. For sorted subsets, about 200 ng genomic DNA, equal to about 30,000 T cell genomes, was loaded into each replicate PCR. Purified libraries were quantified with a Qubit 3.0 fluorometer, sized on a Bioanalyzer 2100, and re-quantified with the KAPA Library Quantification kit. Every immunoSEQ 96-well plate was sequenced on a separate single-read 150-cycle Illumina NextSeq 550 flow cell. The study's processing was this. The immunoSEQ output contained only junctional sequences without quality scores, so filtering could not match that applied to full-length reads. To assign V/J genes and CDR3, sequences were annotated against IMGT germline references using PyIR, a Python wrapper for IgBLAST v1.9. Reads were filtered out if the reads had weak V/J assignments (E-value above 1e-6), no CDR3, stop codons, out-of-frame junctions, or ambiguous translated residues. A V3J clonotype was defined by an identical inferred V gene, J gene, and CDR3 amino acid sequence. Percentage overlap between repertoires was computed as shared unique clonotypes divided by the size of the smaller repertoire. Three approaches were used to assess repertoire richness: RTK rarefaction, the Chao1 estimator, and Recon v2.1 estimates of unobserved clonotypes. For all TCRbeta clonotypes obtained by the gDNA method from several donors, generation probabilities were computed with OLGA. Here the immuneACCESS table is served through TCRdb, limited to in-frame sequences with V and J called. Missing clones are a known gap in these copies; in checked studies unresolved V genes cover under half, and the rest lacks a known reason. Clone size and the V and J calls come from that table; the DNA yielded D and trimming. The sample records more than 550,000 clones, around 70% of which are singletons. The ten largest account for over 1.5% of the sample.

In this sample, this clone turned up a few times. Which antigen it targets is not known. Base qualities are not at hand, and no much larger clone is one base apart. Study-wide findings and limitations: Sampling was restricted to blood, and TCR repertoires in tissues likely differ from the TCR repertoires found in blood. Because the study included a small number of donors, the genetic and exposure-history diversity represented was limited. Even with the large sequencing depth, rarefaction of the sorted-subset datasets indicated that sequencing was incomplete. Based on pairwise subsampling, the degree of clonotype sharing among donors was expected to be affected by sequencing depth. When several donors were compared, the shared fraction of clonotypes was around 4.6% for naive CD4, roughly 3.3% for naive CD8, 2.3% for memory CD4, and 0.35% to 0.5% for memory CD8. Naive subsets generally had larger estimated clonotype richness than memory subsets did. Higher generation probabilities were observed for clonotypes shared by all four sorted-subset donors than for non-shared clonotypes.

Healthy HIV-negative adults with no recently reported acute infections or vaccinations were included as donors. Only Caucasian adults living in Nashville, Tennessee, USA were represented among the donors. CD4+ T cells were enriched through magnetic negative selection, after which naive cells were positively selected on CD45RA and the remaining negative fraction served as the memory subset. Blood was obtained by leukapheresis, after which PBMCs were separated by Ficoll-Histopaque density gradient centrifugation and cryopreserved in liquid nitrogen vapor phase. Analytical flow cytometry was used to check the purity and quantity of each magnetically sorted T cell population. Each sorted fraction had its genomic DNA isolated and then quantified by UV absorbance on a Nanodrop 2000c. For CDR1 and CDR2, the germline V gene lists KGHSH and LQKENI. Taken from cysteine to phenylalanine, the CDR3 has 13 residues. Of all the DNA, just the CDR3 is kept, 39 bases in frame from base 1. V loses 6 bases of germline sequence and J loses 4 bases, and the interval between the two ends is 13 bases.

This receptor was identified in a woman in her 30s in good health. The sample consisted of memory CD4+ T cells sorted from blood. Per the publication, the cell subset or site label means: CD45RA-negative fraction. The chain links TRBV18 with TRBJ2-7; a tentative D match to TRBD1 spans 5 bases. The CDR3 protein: CASSESQVYEQYF. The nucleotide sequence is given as TGTGCCAGCTCGGAATCACAGGTGTACGAGCAGTACTTC.